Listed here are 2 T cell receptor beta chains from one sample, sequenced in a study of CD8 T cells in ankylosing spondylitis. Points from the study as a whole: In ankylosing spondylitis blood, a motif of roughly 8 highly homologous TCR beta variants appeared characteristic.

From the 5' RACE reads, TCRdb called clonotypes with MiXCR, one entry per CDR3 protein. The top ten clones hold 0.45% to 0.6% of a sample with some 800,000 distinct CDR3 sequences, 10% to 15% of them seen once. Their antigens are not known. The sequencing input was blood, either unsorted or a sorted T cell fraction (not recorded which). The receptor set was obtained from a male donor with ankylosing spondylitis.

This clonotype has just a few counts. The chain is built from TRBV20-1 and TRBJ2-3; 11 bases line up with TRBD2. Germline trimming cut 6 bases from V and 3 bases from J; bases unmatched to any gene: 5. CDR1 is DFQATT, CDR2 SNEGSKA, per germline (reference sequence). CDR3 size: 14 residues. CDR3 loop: CSAIAGGPTDTQYF. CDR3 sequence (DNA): TGCAGTGCCATAGCGGGAGGGCCGACAGATACGCAGTATTTT.

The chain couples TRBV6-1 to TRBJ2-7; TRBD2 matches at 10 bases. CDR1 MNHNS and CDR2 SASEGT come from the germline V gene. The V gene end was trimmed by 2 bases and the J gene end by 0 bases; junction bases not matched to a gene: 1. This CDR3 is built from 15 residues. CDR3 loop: CASSESSGSSYEQYF. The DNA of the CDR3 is TGTGCCAGCAGTGAATCTAGCGGGAGCTCCTACGAGCAGTACTTC.